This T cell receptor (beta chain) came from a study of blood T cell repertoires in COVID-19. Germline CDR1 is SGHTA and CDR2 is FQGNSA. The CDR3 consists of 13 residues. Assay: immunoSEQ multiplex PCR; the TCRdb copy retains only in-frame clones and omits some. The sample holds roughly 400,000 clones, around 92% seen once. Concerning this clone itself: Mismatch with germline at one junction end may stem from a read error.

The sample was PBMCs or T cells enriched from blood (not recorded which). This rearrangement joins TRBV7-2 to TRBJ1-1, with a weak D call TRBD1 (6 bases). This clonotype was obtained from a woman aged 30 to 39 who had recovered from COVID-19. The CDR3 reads CASSSQGRTEAFF. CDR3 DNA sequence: TGTGCCAGCAGCTCACAGGGACGAACTGAGGCTTTCTTT.